This entry is about one TCR beta chain. Antigen unknown. The entry originates in a study of beta chain features in type 1 diabetes. Whole-study findings and limits: TCRB CDR3s from Type 1 diabetes patients were moderately but significantly shorter in all four CD4+ subsets.

Since all of the isolated RNA was reverse transcribed, expressed TCRB transcripts were what got sequenced. This table comes from immunoSEQ multiplex PCR, and its TCRdb copy is limited to in-frame clones, with some not included. The repertoire consists of 100,000 to 150,000 clones, with 9% occurring once and the leading ten covering roughly 0.75%. CD4+ cells of the naive, central memory, regulatory and stem cell-like memory types were sorted via CD45RO/CCR7/CD25/CD127/CD95/CD27. The V gene's germline CDR1 is LGHNA and CDR2 YSLEER. The CDR3 covers 16 residues. J was trimmed by 0 bases and V by 0 bases; bases with no gene match: 1.

This sequence joins TRBV4-3 and TRBJ2-2; 7 bases are a match to TRBD1. This receptor was taken from a man between 25 and 39 years old with type 1 diabetes. Input material: central memory CD4+ T cells from blood. Here the CDR3 DNA reads TGCGCCAGCAGCCAAGAACAGGGGCCGAACACCGGGGAGCTGTTTTTT. It translates to CASSQEQGPNTGELFF.